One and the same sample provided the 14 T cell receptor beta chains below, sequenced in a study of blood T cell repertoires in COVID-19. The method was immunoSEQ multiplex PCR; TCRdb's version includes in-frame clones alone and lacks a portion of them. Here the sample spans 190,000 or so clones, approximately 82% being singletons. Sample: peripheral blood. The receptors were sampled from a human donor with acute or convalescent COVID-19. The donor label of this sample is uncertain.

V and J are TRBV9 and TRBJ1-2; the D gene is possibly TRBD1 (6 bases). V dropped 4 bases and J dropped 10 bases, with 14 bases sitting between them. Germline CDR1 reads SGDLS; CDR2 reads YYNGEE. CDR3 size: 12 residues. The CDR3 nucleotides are TGTGCCAGCAGCCTTATACAGGGTTACTACACCTTC. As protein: CASSLIQGYYTF.

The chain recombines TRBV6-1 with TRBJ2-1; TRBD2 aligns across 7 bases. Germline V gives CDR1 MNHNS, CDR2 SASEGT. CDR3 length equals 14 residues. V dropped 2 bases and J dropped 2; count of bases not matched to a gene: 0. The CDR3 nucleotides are TGTGCCAGCAGTGAACTAGCGGCCTACAATGAGCAGTTCTTC. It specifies CASSELAAYNEQFF.

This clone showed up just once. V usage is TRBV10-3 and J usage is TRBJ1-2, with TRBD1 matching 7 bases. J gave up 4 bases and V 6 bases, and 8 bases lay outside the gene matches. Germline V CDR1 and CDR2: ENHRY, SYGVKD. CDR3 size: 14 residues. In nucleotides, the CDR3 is TGTGCCATCAGGGAGACAGGGATGGGCTATGGCTACACCTTC. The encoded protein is CAIRETGMGYGYTF.

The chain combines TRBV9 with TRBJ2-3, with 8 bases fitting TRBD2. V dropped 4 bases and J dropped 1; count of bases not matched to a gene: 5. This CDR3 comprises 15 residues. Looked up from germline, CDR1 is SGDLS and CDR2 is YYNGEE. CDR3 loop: CASSLGLVGTDTQYF. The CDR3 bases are TGTGCCAGCAGCTTGGGACTAGTGGGCACAGATACGCAGTATTTT.

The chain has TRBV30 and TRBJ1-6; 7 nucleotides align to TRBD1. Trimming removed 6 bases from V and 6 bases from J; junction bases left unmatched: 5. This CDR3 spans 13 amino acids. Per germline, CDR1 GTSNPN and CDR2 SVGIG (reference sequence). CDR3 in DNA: TGTGCCTGCGAGACAGGGACTAATTCACCCCTCCACTTT. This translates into CACETGTNSPLHF. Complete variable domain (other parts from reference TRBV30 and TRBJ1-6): SQTIHQWPATLVQPVGSPLSLECTVEGTSNPNLYWYRQAAGRGLQLLFYSVGIGQISSEVPQNLSASRPQDRQFILSSKKLLLSDSGFYLCACETGTNSPLHFGNGTRLTVT.

For the CDR3, the DNA is TGTGCCAGTACCCGGACAGGGTGGAGCAATCAGCCCCAGCATTTT. Its protein product is CASTRTGWSNQPQHF. V and J are TRBV19 and TRBJ1-5; 8 positions agree with TRBD1. CDR3 size: 15 residues. Germline lookup yields CDR1 LNHDA and CDR2 SQIVND (reference sequence). V trimming: 7 bases; J trimming: 1 base; junction bases outside the gene matches: 6.

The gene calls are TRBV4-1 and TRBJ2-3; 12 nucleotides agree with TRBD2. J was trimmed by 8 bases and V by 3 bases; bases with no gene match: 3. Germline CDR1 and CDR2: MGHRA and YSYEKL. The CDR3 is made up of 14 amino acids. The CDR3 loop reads CASSQLAGGLTQYF. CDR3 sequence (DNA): TGCGCCAGCAGCCAGCTAGCGGGAGGGCTTACGCAGTATTTT.

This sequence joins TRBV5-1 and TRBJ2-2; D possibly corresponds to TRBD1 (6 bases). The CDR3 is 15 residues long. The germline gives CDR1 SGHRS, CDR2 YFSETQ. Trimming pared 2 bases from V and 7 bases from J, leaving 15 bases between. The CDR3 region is CASSLTGNGNGELFF. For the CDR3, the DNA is TGCGCCAGCAGCTTAACAGGGAATGGTAACGGGGAGCTGTTTTTT.

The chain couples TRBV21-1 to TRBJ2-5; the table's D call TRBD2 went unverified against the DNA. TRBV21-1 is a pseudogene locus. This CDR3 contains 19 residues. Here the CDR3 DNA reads TGTGCCAGCAGCGATAGGGCGGAATCTAGCGGGAGGTCTAAAGAGACCCAGTACTTC. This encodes CASSDRAESSGRSKETQYF.

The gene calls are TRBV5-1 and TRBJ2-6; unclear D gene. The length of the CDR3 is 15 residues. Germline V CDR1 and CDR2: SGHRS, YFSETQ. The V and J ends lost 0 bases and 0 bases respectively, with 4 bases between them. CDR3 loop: CASSLESSGANVLTF. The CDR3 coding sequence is TGCGCCAGCAGCTTGGAGAGCTCTGGGGCCAACGTCCTGACTTTC.

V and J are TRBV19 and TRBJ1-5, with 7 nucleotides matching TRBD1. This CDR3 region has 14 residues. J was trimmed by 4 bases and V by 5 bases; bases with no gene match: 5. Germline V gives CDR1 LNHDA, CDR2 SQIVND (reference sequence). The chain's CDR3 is CASSDFRGNQPQHF. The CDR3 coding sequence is TGTGCCAGTAGTGACTTCAGGGGGAATCAGCCCCAGCATTTT.

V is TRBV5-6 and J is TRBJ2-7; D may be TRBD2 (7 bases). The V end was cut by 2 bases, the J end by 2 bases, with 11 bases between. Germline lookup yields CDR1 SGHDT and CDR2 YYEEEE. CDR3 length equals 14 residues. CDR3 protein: CASSLTGGAYEQYF. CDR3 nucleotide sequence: TGTGCCAGCAGCTTAACGGGGGGCGCCTACGAGCAGTACTTC.

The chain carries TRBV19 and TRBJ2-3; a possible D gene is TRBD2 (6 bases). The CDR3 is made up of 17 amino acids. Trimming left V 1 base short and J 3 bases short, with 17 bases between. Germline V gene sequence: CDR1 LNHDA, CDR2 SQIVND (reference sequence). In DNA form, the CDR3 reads TGTGCCAGTAGTATAGCGGGCCTAGCGAGGAGAACAGATACGCAGTATTTT. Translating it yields CASSIAGLARRTDTQYF.

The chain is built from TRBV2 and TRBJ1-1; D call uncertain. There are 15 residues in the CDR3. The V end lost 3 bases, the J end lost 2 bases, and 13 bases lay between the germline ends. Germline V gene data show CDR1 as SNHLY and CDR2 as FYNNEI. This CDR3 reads CASSEGGASNTEAFF. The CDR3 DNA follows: TGTGCCAGCAGTGAGGGAGGAGCTAGTAACACTGAAGCTTTCTTT.